These 5 T cell receptor beta chains were sequenced from one sample in a study of blood T cell repertoires in COVID-19. Data came from immunoSEQ multiplex PCR; TCRdb stores just in-frame clones and leaves some out. The repertoire holds about 210,000 clones, 88% seen once, with 0.65% to 0.85% in the top ten. Sample: peripheral blood. All receptors derive from a man aged 35-49 years with acute or convalescent COVID-19.

This rearrangement joins TRBV5-6 to TRBJ1-6; 7 bases fit TRBD1. The V segment lost 0 bases and the J segment 5 bases; nucleotides outside the gene matches: 5. CDR3 length: 16 amino acids. Looked up from germline, CDR1 is SGHDT and CDR2 is YYEEEE. In DNA form, the CDR3 reads TGTGCCAGCAGCTTGGTGGGACAGCCACATAATTCACCCCTCCACTTT. It is translated as CASSLVGQPHNSPLHF.

The rearrangement joins TRBV30 to TRBJ2-7; the D gene is possibly TRBD2 (5 bases). This CDR3 is built from 14 residues. Germline values: CDR1 GTSNPN, CDR2 SVGIG (reference sequence). V lost 4 bases and J 3 bases, leaving 16 bases between the germline ends. CDR3 sequence (DNA): TGTGCCTGGAAGCCCGGGATATGGGGCTACGAGCAGTACTTC. It is translated as CAWKPGIWGYEQYF. The full variable domain, with the rest looked up from reference TRBV30 and TRBJ2-7, is SQTIHQWPATLVQPVGSPLSLECTVEGTSNPNLYWYRQAAGRGLQLLFYSVGIGQISSEVPQNLSASRPQDRQFILSSKKLLLSDSGFYLCAWKPGIWGYEQYFGPGTRLTVT.

The rearrangement uses TRBV10-3 and TRBJ1-1; no definite D call. Germline CDR1 is ENHRY and CDR2 is SYGVKD. The CDR3 runs 13 residues. The ends were cut back, 4 bases at V and 11 bases at J, with 17 bases in the middle. This chain's CDR3 is CAISATGEGGAFF. The CDR3 DNA reads TGTGCCATCAGTGCCACGGGAGAAGGAGGGGCTTTCTTT.

The chain links TRBV5-6 to TRBJ1-4; D is possibly TRBD1 (5 bases). Germline V CDR1 and CDR2: SGHDT, YYEEEE. This CDR3 has 15 residues. Trimming removed 1 base at V and 2 bases at J, with 9 bases between. In DNA, the CDR3 is TGTGCCAGCAGCTTGCGTCAGGGCACTAATGAAAAACTGTTTTTT. The encoded protein is CASSLRQGTNEKLFF.

The chain carries TRBV27 and TRBJ1-1; D remains unclear. CDR3 length: 15 amino acids. V was trimmed by 6 bases and J by 3 bases, leaving 17 bases between them. The germline V gene encodes CDR1 MNHEY and CDR2 SMNVEV (reference sequence). CDR3 nucleotides: TGTGCCAGCAGGACGGATGTGGGAGCGTACACTGAAGCTTTCTTT. It translates to CASRTDVGAYTEAFF.